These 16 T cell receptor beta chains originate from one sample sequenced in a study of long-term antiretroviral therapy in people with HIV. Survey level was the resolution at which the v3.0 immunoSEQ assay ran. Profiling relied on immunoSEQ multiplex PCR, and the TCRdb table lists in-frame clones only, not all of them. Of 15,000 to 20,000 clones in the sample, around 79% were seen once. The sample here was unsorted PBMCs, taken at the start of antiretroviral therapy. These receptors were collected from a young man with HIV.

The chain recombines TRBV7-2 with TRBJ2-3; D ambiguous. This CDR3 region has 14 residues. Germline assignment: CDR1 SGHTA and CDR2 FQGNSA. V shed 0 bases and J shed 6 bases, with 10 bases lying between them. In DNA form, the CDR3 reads TGTGCCAGCAGCTTAGCCGCCGGGTCGGATACGCAGTATTTT. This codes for CASSLAAGSDTQYF.

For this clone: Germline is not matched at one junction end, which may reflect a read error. The CDR3 bases are TGTGCCAGCAGCACGGGGGACCCAGGGAAGGAGACCCAGTACTTC. Its translation is CASSTGDPGKETQYF. The chain carries TRBV5-1 and TRBJ2-5; possible D gene TRBD2, 6 bases. CDR1 and CDR2 from the germline V gene are SGHRS and YFSETQ. CDR3 length: 15 amino acids.

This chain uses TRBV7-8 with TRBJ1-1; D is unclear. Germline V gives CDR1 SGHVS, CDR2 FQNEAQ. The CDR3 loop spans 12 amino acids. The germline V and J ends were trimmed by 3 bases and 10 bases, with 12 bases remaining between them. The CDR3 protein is CASSFWGDAAFF. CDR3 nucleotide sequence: TGTGCCAGCAGCTTTTGGGGAGATGCAGCTTTCTTT.

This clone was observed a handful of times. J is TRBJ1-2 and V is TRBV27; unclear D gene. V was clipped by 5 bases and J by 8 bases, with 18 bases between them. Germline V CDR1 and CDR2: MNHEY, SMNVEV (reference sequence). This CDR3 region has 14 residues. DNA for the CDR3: TGTGCCAGCAGTCCGCCCGGCCATCCGGTGGGCTACACCTTC. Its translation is CASSPPGHPVGYTF.

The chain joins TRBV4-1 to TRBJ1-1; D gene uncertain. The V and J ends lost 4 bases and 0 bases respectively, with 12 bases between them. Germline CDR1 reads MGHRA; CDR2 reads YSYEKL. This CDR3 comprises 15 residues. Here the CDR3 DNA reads TGCGCCAGCAGCCCCCCCCCGATAGTGAACACTGAAGCTTTCTTT. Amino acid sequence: CASSPPPIVNTEAFF.

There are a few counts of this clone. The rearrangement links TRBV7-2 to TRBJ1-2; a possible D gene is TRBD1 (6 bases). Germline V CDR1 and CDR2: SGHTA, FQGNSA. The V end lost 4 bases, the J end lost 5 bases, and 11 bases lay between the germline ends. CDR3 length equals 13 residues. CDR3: CASSSGTRYGYTF. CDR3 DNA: TGTGCCAGCAGCTCTGGGACAAGATATGGCTACACCTTC. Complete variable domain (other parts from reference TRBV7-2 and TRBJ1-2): GAGVSQSPSNKVTEKGKDVELRCDPISGHTALYWYRQSLGQGLEFLIYFQGNSAPDKSGLPSDRFSAERTGGSVSTLTIQRTQQEDSAVYLCASSSGTRYGYTFGSGTRLTVV.

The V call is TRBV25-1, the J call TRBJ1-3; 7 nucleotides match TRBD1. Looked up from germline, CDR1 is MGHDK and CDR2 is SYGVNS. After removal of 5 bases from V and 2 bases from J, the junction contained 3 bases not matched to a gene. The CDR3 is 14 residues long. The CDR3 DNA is TGTGCCAGCAGTATGACAGGGACTGGAAACACCATATATTTT. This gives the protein CASSMTGTGNTIYF.

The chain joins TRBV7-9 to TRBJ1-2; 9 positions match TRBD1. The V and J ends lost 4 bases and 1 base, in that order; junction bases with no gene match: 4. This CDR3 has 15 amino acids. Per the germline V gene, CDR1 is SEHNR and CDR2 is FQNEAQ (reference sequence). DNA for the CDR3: TGTGCCAGCAGCTCAGGGACAGGGAATAACTATGGCTACACCTTC. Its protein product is CASSSGTGNNYGYTF.

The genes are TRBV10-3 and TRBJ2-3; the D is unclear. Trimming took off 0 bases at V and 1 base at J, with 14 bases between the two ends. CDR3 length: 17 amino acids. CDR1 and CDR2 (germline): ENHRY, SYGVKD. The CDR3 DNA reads TGTGCCATCAGTGAGTCGTATGGGTCGAGGCGCACAGATACGCAGTATTTT. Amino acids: CAISESYGSRRTDTQYF.

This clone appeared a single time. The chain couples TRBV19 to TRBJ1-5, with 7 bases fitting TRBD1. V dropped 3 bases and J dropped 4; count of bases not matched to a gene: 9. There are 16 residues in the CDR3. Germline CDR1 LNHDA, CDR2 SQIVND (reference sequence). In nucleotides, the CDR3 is TGTGCCAGTAGTATCGGGGCAGGGGGTGGTAATCAGCCCCAGCATTTT. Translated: CASSIGAGGGNQPQHF.

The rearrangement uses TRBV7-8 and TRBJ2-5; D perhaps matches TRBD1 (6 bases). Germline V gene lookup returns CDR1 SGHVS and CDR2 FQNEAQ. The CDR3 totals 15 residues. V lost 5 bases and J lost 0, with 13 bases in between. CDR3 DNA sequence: TGTGCCAGCAGCGAGACAGGTTTATACCAAGAGACCCAGTACTTC. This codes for CASSETGLYQETQYF.

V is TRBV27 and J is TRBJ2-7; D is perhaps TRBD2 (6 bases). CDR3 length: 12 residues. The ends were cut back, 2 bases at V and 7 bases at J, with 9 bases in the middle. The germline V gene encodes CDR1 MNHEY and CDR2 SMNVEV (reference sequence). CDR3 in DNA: TGTGCCAGCAGTTTACTTAGCGGTGAGCAGTACTTC. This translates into CASSLLSGEQYF.

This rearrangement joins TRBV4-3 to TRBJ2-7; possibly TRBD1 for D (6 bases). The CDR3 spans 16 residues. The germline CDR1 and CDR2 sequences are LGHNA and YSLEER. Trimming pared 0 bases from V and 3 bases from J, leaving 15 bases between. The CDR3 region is CASSQDLRGGNYEQYF. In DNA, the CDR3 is TGCGCCAGCAGCCAAGATCTACGAGGGGGAAACTACGAGCAGTACTTC.

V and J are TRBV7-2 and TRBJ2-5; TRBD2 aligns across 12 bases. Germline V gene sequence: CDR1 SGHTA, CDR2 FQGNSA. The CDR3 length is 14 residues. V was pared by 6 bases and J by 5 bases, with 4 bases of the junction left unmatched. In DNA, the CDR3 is TGTGCCAGCAGATTGGGACTAGCGGGTGAGACCCAGTACTTC. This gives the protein CASRLGLAGETQYF.

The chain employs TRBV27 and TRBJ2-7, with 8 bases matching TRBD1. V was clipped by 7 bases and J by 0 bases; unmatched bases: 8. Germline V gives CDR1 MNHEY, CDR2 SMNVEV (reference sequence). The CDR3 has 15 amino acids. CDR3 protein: CASKDRALSSYEQYF. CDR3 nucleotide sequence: TGTGCCAGCAAGGACAGGGCCCTTTCCTCCTACGAGCAGTACTTC.

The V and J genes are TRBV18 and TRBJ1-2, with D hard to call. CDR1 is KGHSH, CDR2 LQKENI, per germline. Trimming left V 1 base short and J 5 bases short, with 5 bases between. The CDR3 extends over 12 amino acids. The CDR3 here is CASSPRAYGYTF. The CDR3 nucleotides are TGTGCCAGCTCACCACGGGCTTATGGCTACACCTTC.